Below are 15 T cell receptor beta chains sequenced from a single sample in a study of blood T cell repertoires in COVID-19 (dated by TCRdb to 2018 to 2020). The library was generated by the immunoSEQ multiplex PCR assay. Drawn from immuneACCESS, this table holds only the in-frame rearrangements with V and J called that TCRdb kept. Clones are partly lost; checked studies trace under half to an unresolved V gene and leave the rest unexplained. A total of 80,000 or so clones appear in this sample, roughly 87% of them only once. Of the sample, more than 2% falls within the top ten clones. Specimen: peripheral blood. Receptors originate from a man aged 45 to 65 with acute or convalescent COVID-19.

CDR3 sequence: CASSFSTSVGYNEQFF. The CDR3 coding sequence is TGTGCCAGCAGCTTTTCGACTAGCGTGGGGTACAATGAGCAGTTCTTC. The genes are TRBV7-9 and TRBJ2-1; the match to TRBD2 covers 8 bases. With 3 bases clipped from V and 4 bases from J, the junction kept 8 bases outside the gene matches. The CDR3 totals 16 residues. CDR1 is SEHNR, CDR2 FQNEAQ, per germline (reference sequence).

This clone was picked up a small number of times. The chain combines TRBV27 with TRBJ2-1, with TRBD1 matching over 7 bases. Per germline, CDR1 MNHEY and CDR2 SMNVEV (reference sequence). With V trimmed by 8 bases and J by 4 bases, 2 bases remained unmatched. CDR3 length: 12 amino acids. The DNA of the CDR3 is TGTGCCAGCTCGACAGGGTACAATGAGCAGTTCTTC. This translates into CASSTGYNEQFF.

This rearrangement joins TRBV5-1 to TRBJ1-2; possible D gene TRBD1, 6 bases. The germline V and J ends were trimmed by 4 bases and 3 bases, with 16 bases remaining between them. The germline CDR1 and CDR2 sequences are SGHRS and YFSETQ. The CDR3 runs 15 residues. CDR3 DNA sequence: TGCGCCAGCAGCCAAAGCGGGGGGCAGTACTATGGCTACACCTTC. The encoded protein is CASSQSGGQYYGYTF.

This clone was counted only a few times. This CDR3 is CASSIGQGPFNQPQHF. The CDR3 DNA reads as TGTGCCAGCAGCATAGGACAGGGGCCGTTCAATCAGCCCCAGCATTTT. V usage is TRBV5-8 and J usage is TRBJ1-5; TRBD1 matches 9 bases. The germline CDR1 and CDR2 sequences are SGHTS and YDEGEE. CDR3 length equals 16 residues. V shed 4 bases, J shed 3 bases, and the junction held 8 bases outside the gene matches.

The chain uses TRBV16 and TRBJ2-5; the match to TRBD2 covers 7 bases. This CDR3 spans 17 amino acids. Germline-derived CDR1 and CDR2 are KGHSY and FQNENV. J was trimmed by 0 bases and V by 1 base; bases with no gene match: 8. The CDR3 is CASSQYRAGEYQETQYF. In nucleotides, the CDR3 is TGTGCCAGCAGCCAATATAGGGCGGGAGAGTACCAAGAGACCCAGTACTTC.

This chain links TRBV5-1 with TRBJ2-2; weak D call: TRBD2 (6 bases). CDR3 size: 14 residues. The V and J ends lost 0 bases and 7 bases respectively, with 10 bases between them. Germline V gene data show CDR1 as SGHRS and CDR2 as YFSETQ. In DNA form, the CDR3 reads TGCGCCAGCAGCTTGGGACTAGAAGTCGGGGAGCTGTTTTTT. It is translated as CASSLGLEVGELFF.

CDR3 residues: CASSSGQAMSNQPQHF. The CDR3 DNA sequence: TGTGCCAGCAGTTCAGGACAGGCGATGAGCAATCAGCCCCAGCATTTT. The V call is TRBV27, the J call TRBJ1-5, with 7 bases matching TRBD1. Germline CDR1 MNHEY, CDR2 SMNVEV (reference sequence). This CDR3 is 16 amino acids long. After removal of 4 bases from V and 1 base from J, the junction contained 7 bases not matched to a gene.

The chain is built from TRBV29-1 and TRBJ2-5, with 8 positions matching TRBD1. V lost 6 bases to trimming and J lost 4 bases; unmatched junction nucleotides: 7. Germline CDR1 is SQVTM and CDR2 is ANQGSEA. This CDR3 has 13 residues. CDR3 sequence (DNA): TGCAGCGTGCGGACAGGGTATATAGAGACCCAGTACTTC. Translation gives CSVRTGYIETQYF. Complete variable domain (other parts from reference TRBV29-1 and TRBJ2-5): SAVISQKPSRDICQRGTSLTIQCQVDSQVTMMFWYRQQPGQSLTLIATANQGSEATYESGFVIDKFPISRPNLTFSTLTVSNMSPEDSSIYLCSVRTGYIETQYFGPGTRLLVL.

The chain recombines TRBV7-6 with TRBJ2-5; 7 positions agree with TRBD2. The CDR3 is 14 amino acids. V shed 5 bases and J 6 bases; nucleotides not matched to a gene: 9. Germline CDR1 and CDR2: SGHVS and FNYEAQ. CDR3 sequence: CASSPSTSRKTQYF. CDR3 nucleotides: TGTGCCAGCAGCCCGTCGACTAGCCGCAAGACCCAGTACTTC.

The chain is built from TRBV12-5 and TRBJ2-3, with a possible D match to TRBD2 (5 bases). V was trimmed by 2 bases and J by 1 base, leaving 13 bases between them. The germline gives CDR1 LGHNT, CDR2 FRNRAP. This CDR3 is built from 16 residues. The CDR3 DNA follows: TGTGCTAGTGGTTTGAACCCGAGCGGCCGCACAGATACGCAGTATTTT. Translation: CASGLNPSGRTDTQYF.

The chain's CDR3 is CASSYSGNGLEPQHF. CDR3 sequence (DNA): TGTGCCAGCAGTTACTCCGGGAACGGCCTAGAGCCCCAGCATTTT. The chain recombines TRBV6-6 with TRBJ1-5; the D is unclear. The CDR3 runs to 15 residues. Trimming removed 0 bases from V and 8 bases from J, with 14 bases in between. CDR1 MNHNY and CDR2 SVGAGI come from the germline V gene (reference sequence).

This chain links TRBV6-2 or TRBV6-3 with TRBJ1-2, with D tentatively TRBD1 (5 bases). Trimming stripped 4 bases from V and 6 bases from J, with 18 bases between. There are 15 residues in the CDR3. The germline gives CDR1 MNHEY, CDR2 SVGEGT. The DNA for the CDR3 is TGTGCCAGCAGTTCAGCCCCAGGGCGGCTGGATGGCTACACCTTC. This gives the protein CASSSAPGRLDGYTF.

J is TRBJ1-1 and V is TRBV5-8; D is possibly TRBD1 (6 bases). Trimming removed 1 base at V and 0 bases at J, with 7 bases between. Germline V gene data show CDR1 as SGHTS and CDR2 as YDEGEE. The CDR3 has 14 residues. The CDR3 DNA follows: TGTGCCAGCAGCTTGACAGGGATGAACACTGAAGCTTTCTTT. Protein: CASSLTGMNTEAFF.

The chain combines TRBV6-2 or TRBV6-3 with TRBJ2-2; 7 bases are shared with TRBD1. This CDR3 region has 15 residues. In germline, CDR1 is MNHEY, CDR2 SVGEGT. V dropped 0 bases and J dropped 6; count of bases not matched to a gene: 4. This CDR3 reads CASSYSSQGAGELFF. The CDR3 DNA is TGTGCCAGCAGTTACTCGAGTCAGGGGGCCGGGGAGCTGTTTTTT.

As regards this clone: Other nucleotide sequences from this sample produce the same CDR3. J is TRBJ2-5 and V is TRBV18; the D gene is possibly TRBD1 (6 bases). Between the trimmed V and J ends, which lost 3 bases and 5 bases, there was a span of 10 bases. The CDR3 is made up of 13 amino acids. CDR1 is KGHSH and CDR2 is LQKENI in the germline V gene. The CDR3 loop reads CASSPGQGETQYF. In DNA form, the CDR3 reads TGTGCCAGCTCACCGGGGCAGGGGGAGACCCAGTACTTC.